This T cell receptor beta chain was captured by sequencing in a study of blood T cell repertoires in COVID-19. Whole-study context: Samples of COVID-19 (acute and convalescent) were obtained from the United States, Italy and Spain. The cDNA or gDNA used as material had been derived from T cells, B-cell-depleted T cells, or PBMCs.

Source study methods: It was from reference gene primer amplification that nucleated cell counts were estimated. The data were produced by immunoSEQ multiplex PCR, yet TCRdb's version contains in-frame clones alone and is incomplete. That table furnishes V, J and clone size, whereas the DNA furnished D and trimming. The data hold about 370,000 clones, with about 89% observed a single time. Those enrolled in Seattle joined during active infection and were followed longitudinally afterward. The receptor was isolated from a young woman with COVID-19, enrolled during active disease. Sequences were obtained from peripheral blood.

The CDR3 DNA sequence: TGTGCCAGCAGCTCCCTTTTTAGCGGGGCAAATGAGCAGTTCTTC. This encodes CASSSLFSGANEQFF. J is TRBJ2-1 and V is TRBV7-2; 8 positions match TRBD2. J gave up 7 bases and V 4 bases, and 9 bases lay outside the gene matches. Germline CDR1 reads SGHTA; CDR2 reads FQGNSA. CDR3 size: 15 residues.